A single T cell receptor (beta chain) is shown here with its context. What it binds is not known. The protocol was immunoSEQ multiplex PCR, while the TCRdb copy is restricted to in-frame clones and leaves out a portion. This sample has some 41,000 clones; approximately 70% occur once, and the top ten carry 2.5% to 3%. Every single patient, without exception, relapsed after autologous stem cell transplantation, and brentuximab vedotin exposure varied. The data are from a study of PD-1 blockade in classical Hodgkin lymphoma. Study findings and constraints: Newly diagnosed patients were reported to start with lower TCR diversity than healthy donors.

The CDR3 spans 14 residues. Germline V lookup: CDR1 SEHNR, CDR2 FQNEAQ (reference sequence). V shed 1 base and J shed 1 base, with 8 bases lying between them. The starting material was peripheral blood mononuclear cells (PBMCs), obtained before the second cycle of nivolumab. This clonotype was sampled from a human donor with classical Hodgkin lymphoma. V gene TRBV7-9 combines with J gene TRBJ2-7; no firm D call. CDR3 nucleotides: TGTGCCAGCAGCTTAGGGATAGGGTCCTACGAGCAGTACTTC. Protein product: CASSLGIGSYEQYF.